This note documents a single T cell receptor beta chain sequence. Its target is not known. This sample is drawn from a study of T cells after yellow fever vaccination. In the study overall: It was SMART-Seq v4 Ultra Low Input that prepared the fractions with low cell numbers.

Template-switching 5'RACE yielded the TCR cDNA; a universal primer site and UMIs were added in the process. TCRdb re-called the 5' RACE reads through MiXCR, storing one row per CDR3 protein. The table lists 500,000 to 650,000 distinct CDR3 sequences, approximately 13% of them singletons. Germline loops: CDR1 SGDLS, CDR2 YYNGEE. The CDR3 is made up of 13 amino acids. Trimming removed 0 bases from V and 3 bases from J, with 7 bases in between. Regarding the study as a whole: A minor fraction of clonotypes spanned both CD4 and CD8 compartments. There was a possibility that FACS-sorted repertoires contained abundant clonotypes contaminating from the bulk population.

This chain uses TRBV9 with TRBJ2-7; no clear D. Sequencing used PBMCs, obtained on the day of the yellow fever booster vaccination. The receptor's source is a young man who received the YFV17D yellow fever vaccine. CDR3 nucleotides: TGTGCCAGCAGCGTAGACGACGGCTACGAGCAGTACTTC. Translated: CASSVDDGYEQYF.